This T cell receptor (beta chain) was captured by sequencing in a study of PD-L1 blockade in urothelial cancer. The CDR3 totals 16 residues. V lost 0 bases and J 0 bases, leaving 10 bases between the germline ends. CDR1 and CDR2 from the germline V gene are SGHTA and FQGTGA. Time point given: peripheral blood 6 weeks after treatment start. Data came from immunoSEQ multiplex PCR; TCRdb stores just in-frame clones and leaves some out. The sample includes about 50,000 clones, 70% to 90% of them seen just once. V is TRBV7-3 and J is TRBJ2-3; D uncertain. The sequence was collected from a man between 65 and 85 years old with urothelial cancer. This sample comprised PBMCs, obtained around atezolizumab (anti-PD-L1) treatment. CDR3 DNA: TGTGCCAGCAGCTTAACGTTAAGCGAGAGCACAGATACGCAGTATTTT. Its translation is CASSLTLSESTDTQYF. The variable domain in full, completed from reference TRBV7-3 and TRBJ2-3, reads GAGVSQTPSNKVTEKGKYVELRCDPISGHTALYWYRQSLGQGPEFLIYFQGTGAADDSGLPNDRFFAVRPEGSVSTLKIQRTERGDSAVYLCASSLTLSESTDTQYFGPGTRLTVL.